The 22 T cell receptor beta chains given below trace back to one sample, sequenced in a study of T cell repertoires in cytomegalovirus infection. TCRdb re-derived calls from the reads in MiXCR, one entry per CDR3 protein. This table has 450,000 to 550,000 distinct CDR3 sequences, 16% appearing once. Source material: CD8+ T cells from PBMCs. These receptors were obtained from a human donor in good health (CMV status not recorded). Some clones in this sample may be carry-over from other donors' samples.

Many counts were recorded for this clonotype. The CDR3 bases are TGTGCCAGCAGAGAGACAGGGTTTAGAGGGAACACTGAAGCTTTCTTT. Translated, it gives CASRETGFRGNTEAFF. V usage is TRBV27 and J usage is TRBJ1-1; the match to TRBD1 covers 7 bases. The CDR3 sequence is 16 residues long. J lost 1 base, V lost 6 bases, and 11 bases had no gene match. Germline lookup yields CDR1 MNHEY and CDR2 SMNVEV (reference sequence).

This clonotype was seen a handful of times. This rearrangement joins TRBV2 to TRBJ2-2; D not resolved. In germline, CDR1 is SNHLY, CDR2 FYNNEI. The V gene lost 0 bases and the J gene lost 4 bases, with 9 bases spanning the gap. The CDR3 spans 15 residues. Here the CDR3 DNA reads TGTGCCAGCAGTGAAGCTGTGAGAACCACCGGGGAGCTGTTTTTT. Translated: CASSEAVRTTGELFF.

At least ten counts were recorded for this clonotype. The chain carries TRBV7-2 and TRBJ1-6; D unclear. In germline, CDR1 is SGHTA, CDR2 FQGNSA. The V and J ends lost 5 bases and 3 bases respectively, with 11 bases between them. The CDR3 is 15 amino acids. This CDR3 reads CASSTRTVYNSPLHF. The CDR3 region has the DNA TGTGCCAGCAGCACTAGAACAGTCTATAATTCACCCCTCCACTTT.

There are many counts of this clonotype. The chain links TRBV7-8 to TRBJ1-5; 8 nucleotides agree with TRBD1. J lost 2 bases, V lost 1 base, and 13 bases had no gene match. There are 19 residues in the CDR3. Germline CDR1 is SGHVS and CDR2 is FQNEAQ. CDR3 nucleotides: TGTGCCAGCAGCTTAGGGAGAAGACAGGGGTTTAGGGGCAATCAGCCCCAGCATTTT. This codes for CASSLGRRQGFRGNQPQHF.

This clonotype was recorded at least ten times. This chain links TRBV28 with TRBJ2-5; 8 positions match TRBD2. This CDR3 is 14 amino acids long. CDR1 is MDHEN and CDR2 is SYDVKM in the germline V gene. The ends lost 5 bases at V and 9 bases at J; junction bases unmatched: 11. The CDR3 protein is CASSLPLAGGAQYF. As DNA, the CDR3 is TGTGCCAGCAGTCTTCCCCTCGCGGGGGGTGCCCAGTACTTC.

The V and J genes are TRBV5-1 and TRBJ1-6; D is undetermined. The V end lost 0 bases, the J end lost 7 bases, and 11 bases lay between the germline ends. CDR3 length equals 15 residues. Germline V gene data show CDR1 as SGHRS and CDR2 as YFSETQ. CDR3 bases: TGCGCCAGCAGCTTGGGGACGGACGAGAATTCACCCCTCCACTTT. Translation: CASSLGTDENSPLHF.

This clonotype was detected ten times or more. This chain links TRBV4-1 with TRBJ2-3, with D perhaps matching TRBD1 (5 bases). From germline, CDR1 is MGHRA and CDR2 YSYEKL. The V end was cut by 1 base, the J end by 5 bases, with 7 bases between. The CDR3 loop spans 13 amino acids. The CDR3 DNA follows: TGCGCCAGCAGCCAAGTACAGGAAGATACGCAGTATTTT. This encodes CASSQVQEDTQYF.

V usage is TRBV7-6 and J usage is TRBJ1-1; no clear D. Germline lookup yields CDR1 SGHVS and CDR2 FNYEAQ. This CDR3 is built from 13 residues. V lost 4 bases and J lost 7, with 13 bases in between. The CDR3 nucleotides read TGTGCCAGCAGCTCCCGGAGAGGTATTGAAGCTTTCTTT. Its translation is CASSSRRGIEAFF.

The rearrangement uses TRBV4-1 and TRBJ2-2; D remains ambiguous. This CDR3 has 15 residues. V lost 3 bases and J 7 bases, leaving 15 bases between the germline ends. CDR1 and CDR2 from the germline V gene are MGHRA and YSYEKL. DNA for the CDR3: TGCGCCAGCAGCCAGGGCCCGATCCCCGTCGGGGAGCTGTTTTTT. This codes for CASSQGPIPVGELFF.

This sequence joins TRBV6-5 and TRBJ1-4, with a weak D call TRBD1 (5 bases). Between the trimmed V and J ends, which lost 5 bases and 5 bases, there was a span of 12 bases. Germline assignment: CDR1 MNHEY and CDR2 SVGAGI. CDR3 size: 14 residues. Here the CDR3 DNA reads TGTGCCAGCAGTCCACAGGAGAGGAATGAAAAACTGTTTTTT. This encodes CASSPQERNEKLFF.

This clonotype has ten or more counts. In DNA, the CDR3 is TGTGCCAGCAGCTCCCGGAGCGGGGGGATGGAGACCCAGTACTTC. Amino acid sequence: CASSSRSGGMETQYF. The chain links TRBV7-2 to TRBJ2-5, with TRBD2 identical over 9 bases. V trimming: 4 bases; J trimming: 5 bases; junction bases outside the gene matches: 8. CDR3 length equals 15 residues. Germline V lookup: CDR1 SGHTA, CDR2 FQGNSA.

This clonotype has only a few counts. CDR3: CASSQVLNYGYTF. The DNA for the CDR3 is TGCGCCAGCAGCCAAGTACTCAACTATGGCTACACCTTC. V is TRBV4-1 and J is TRBJ1-2; D is uncertain. Trimming shortened V by 1 base and J by 2 bases, and 5 bases separated the two germline ends. Looked up from germline, CDR1 is MGHRA and CDR2 is YSYEKL. CDR3 length equals 13 residues.

This clonotype has at least ten counts. The chain links TRBV12-3 or TRBV12-4 to TRBJ2-2; possibly TRBD1 for D (6 bases). The CDR3 totals 14 residues. Trimming cost V 7 bases and J 0 bases, with 9 bases left between them. The CDR3 reads CASTRTANTGELFF. CDR3 DNA sequence: TGTGCCAGCACAAGGACAGCGAACACCGGGGAGCTGTTTTTT.

This clonotype was detected once. This chain joins TRBV5-4 and TRBJ2-3, with D perhaps TRBD1 (6 bases). CDR1 is SGHNT and CDR2 is YYREEE in the germline V gene (reference sequence). The CDR3 is 17 amino acids. V shed 0 bases and J shed 3 bases, with 17 bases lying between them. Written as DNA, the CDR3 is TGTGCCAGCAGCTTGGATCTTGCAGGGGTCCGGACAGATACGCAGTATTTT. Amino acid sequence: CASSLDLAGVRTDTQYF. Together with reference TRBV5-4 and TRBJ2-3, the CDR3 gives the full variable domain: ETGVTQSPTHLIKTRGQQVTLRCSSQSGHNTVSWYQQALGQGPQFIFQYYREEENGRGNFPPRFSGLQFPNYSSELNVNALELDDSALYLCASSLDLAGVRTDTQYFGPGTRLTVL.

This clonotype appeared many times. CDR3 sequence reads: CASGLVNRTRKETQYF. The CDR3 bases are TGTGCTAGTGGTTTGGTCAATAGGACAAGAAAAGAGACCCAGTACTTC. V gene TRBV12-5 combines with J gene TRBJ2-5; tentatively, D is TRBD1 (5 bases). Trimming left V 0 bases short and J 3 bases short, with 14 bases between. CDR3 length equals 16 residues. Germline CDR1 reads LGHNT; CDR2 reads FRNRAP.

The V gene is TRBV10-3, the J gene TRBJ1-1; the match to TRBD1 covers 7 bases. Looked up from germline, CDR1 is ENHRY and CDR2 is SYGVKD. With 3 bases clipped from V and 4 bases from J, the junction kept 11 bases outside the gene matches. The CDR3 contains 16 residues. CDR3 sequence: CAISDHDRDGGTEAFF. The CDR3, as DNA: TGTGCCATCAGTGACCACGACAGGGACGGTGGCACTGAAGCTTTCTTT.

This clonotype was picked up a small number of times. This chain links TRBV3-1 with TRBJ2-7, with no clear D. This CDR3 spans 15 amino acids. The V gene's germline CDR1 is LGHDT and CDR2 YNNKEL (reference sequence). Trimming shortened V by 0 bases and J by 7 bases, and 16 bases separated the two germline ends. The CDR3 loop reads CASSQDKDGFEEQYF. CDR3 DNA sequence: TGTGCCAGCAGCCAAGATAAAGACGGGTTTGAAGAGCAGTACTTC.

Turning to this clonotype: A much larger clone differs from this one at a single base, so this may be a read error. This chain joins TRBV28 and TRBJ1-5; TRBD1 matches at 7 bases. Germline V gene data show CDR1 as MDHEN and CDR2 as SYDVKM. This CDR3 comprises 13 residues. The chain's CDR3 is CAGQDYSKQPQHF. The CDR3 DNA follows: TGTGCCGGACAGGACTATAGCAAGCAGCCCCAGCATTTT.

V and J are TRBV9 and TRBJ1-3; D possibly corresponds to TRBD1 (6 bases). V shed 0 bases and J shed 4 bases, with 14 bases lying between them. The CDR3 consists of 16 residues. The germline V gene has CDR1 SGDLS and CDR2 YYNGEE. The CDR3, as DNA: TGTGCCAGCAGCGTAGCTACGGACAGTACGGGAAACACCATATATTTT. Translation gives CASSVATDSTGNTIYF.

The table lists this clonotype with many counts. This chain connects TRBV27 to TRBJ2-1, with TRBD2 matching over 10 bases. The CDR3 is 14 residues long. V dropped 7 bases and J dropped 5; count of bases not matched to a gene: 5. Per the germline V gene, CDR1 is MNHEY and CDR2 is SMNVEV (reference sequence). The CDR3 loop is CASNVLAGHNEQFF. For the CDR3, the DNA is TGTGCCAGCAATGTACTAGCGGGACACAATGAGCAGTTCTTC.

The chain is built from TRBV20-1 and TRBJ1-5, with a tentative D call TRBD1 (5 bases). Germline CDR1 is DFQATT and CDR2 is SNEGSKA (reference sequence). The CDR3 loop spans 15 amino acids. Trimming took 0 bases from V and 4 from J, leaving 13 bases between them. In DNA, the CDR3 is TGCAGTGCTAGAGACCAGGGTTGGGGGAATCAGCCCCAGCATTTT. This sequence encodes CSARDQGWGNQPQHF.

This CDR3 reads CASSSAVGLHYQETQYF. CDR3 nucleotides: TGCGCCAGCAGCTCCGCCGTGGGACTACATTACCAAGAGACCCAGTACTTC. This chain connects TRBV5-1 to TRBJ2-5; 7 bases fit TRBD2. Germline V lookup: CDR1 SGHRS, CDR2 YFSETQ. This CDR3 comprises 17 residues. V was clipped by 3 bases and J by 0 bases; unmatched bases: 11. The variable domain in full, with the rest retrieved from reference TRBV5-1 and TRBJ2-5, is KAGVTQTPRYLIKTRGQQVTLSCSPISGHRSVSWYQQTPGQGLQFLFEYFSETQRNKGNFPGRFSGRQFSNSRSEMNVSTLELGDSALYLCASSSAVGLHYQETQYFGPGTRLLVL.